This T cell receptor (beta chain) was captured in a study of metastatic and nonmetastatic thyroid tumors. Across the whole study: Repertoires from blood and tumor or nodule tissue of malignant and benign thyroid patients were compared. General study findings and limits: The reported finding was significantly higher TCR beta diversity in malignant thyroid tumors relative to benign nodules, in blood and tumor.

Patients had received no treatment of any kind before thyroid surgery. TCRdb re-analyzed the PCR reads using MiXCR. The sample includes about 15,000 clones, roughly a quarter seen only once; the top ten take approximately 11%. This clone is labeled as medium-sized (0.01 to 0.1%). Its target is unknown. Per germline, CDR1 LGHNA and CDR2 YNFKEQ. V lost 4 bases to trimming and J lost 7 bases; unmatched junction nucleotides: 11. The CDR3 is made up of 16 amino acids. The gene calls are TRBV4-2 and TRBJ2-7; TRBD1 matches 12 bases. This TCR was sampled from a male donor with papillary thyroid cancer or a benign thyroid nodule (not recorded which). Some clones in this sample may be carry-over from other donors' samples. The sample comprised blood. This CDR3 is CASSLSEGQGAGEQYF. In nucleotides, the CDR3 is TGTGCCAGCAGCCTTTCGGAGGGACAGGGGGCAGGGGAGCAGTACTTC.